This T cell receptor beta chain emerged from a study of blood T cell repertoires in COVID-19. On the study more broadly: Whether acute or convalescent, the COVID-19 samples came from the United States, Italy and Spain. T cells, B-cell-depleted T cells, or PBMCs supplied cDNA or gDNA.

In its sample, this clone was seen a few times. The CDR3 covers 12 residues. Trimming left V 4 bases short and J 0 bases short, with 3 bases between. CDR1 is SGHDN and CDR2 is FVKESK in the germline V gene. Some clones are missing from TCRdb's copy, which holds only in-frame ones; the method was immunoSEQ multiplex PCR. The sample includes a few hundred thousand clones, 91% of them seen just once. Individuals drawn from 20 to 25 US areas were about 18 to 95 years old. Participants were placed into cohorts based on the clinical history they reported. V usage is TRBV14 and J usage is TRBJ1-2; D remains ambiguous. This sequence was found in a human donor in a cohort exposed to, infected with or recovered from COVID-19 (not recorded which). The donor label of this sample is uncertain. The sample taken for sequencing was PBMCs or T cells enriched from blood (not recorded which). The CDR3 region has the DNA TGTGCCAGCAGCCCCTCTAACTATGGCTACACCTTC. Protein: CASSPSNYGYTF. Using reference TRBV14 and TRBJ1-2 for the parts outside the CDR3, the full variable domain is EAGVTQFPSHSVIEKGQTVTLRCDPISGHDNLYWYRRVMGKEIKFLLHFVKESKQDESGMPNNRFLAERTGGTYSTLKVQPAELEDSGVYFCASSPSNYGYTFGSGTRLTVV.